The clone carrying this T cell receptor (beta chain) was picked up one time. Antigen specificity is unknown. CDR1 and CDR2 (germline): SGHRS, YFSETQ. This CDR3 is 15 amino acids long. V lost 7 bases to trimming and J lost 3 bases; unmatched junction nucleotides: 7. The sample is drawn from a study of shared clonotypes between healthy human individuals. Study-level results: The authors sampled blood alone, and tissue repertoires likely differ. Clonotypes that were shared across several donors made up about 5.1% of naive CD4 clonotypes.

Some clones are missing from TCRdb's copy, which holds only in-frame ones; the method was immunoSEQ multiplex PCR. The data contain about 710,000 clones, over 55% of them singletons. Researchers partitioned CD4+ cells into CD45RA+ naive and CD45RA-negative memory subsets. Sequenced: memory CD4+ T cells sorted from blood. Specified subset: CD45RA-negative fraction. V and J are TRBV5-1 and TRBJ2-2; TRBD2 aligns across 9 bases. The source of this sequence is a woman in her 30s in good health. The CDR3 region has the DNA TGCGCCAGCGGCGGGAGGGACTTGCACACCGGGGAGCTGTTTTTT. Translation gives CASGGRDLHTGELFF.